The rows below give T cell receptor beta chains drawn from one sample of a study of T cells in Graves' hyperthyroidism and ophthalmopathy. One entry per CDR3 protein results from TCRdb running MiXCR on the multiplex PCR reads. The sample records roughly 560,000 distinct CDR3 sequences, approximately 14% being singletons. The material sequenced was blood. The receptor source for this set is a woman aged 40 to 55 with Graves' ophthalmopathy. Each CDR3 is given with its conserved first and last residue. Each record gives: J gene, clone size, CDR3 length, D gene, V gene, CDR3 DNA, CDR3 protein. A D gene is named only where the DNA matches it firmly. Clone size is given for some rows only: seen once, a few or many times, or a class if the clone is expanded.

TRBJ2-5,many,12,NA,TRBV28,TGTGCCAGCCTTACCGGGTTGGGGACCCAGTACTTC,CASLTGLGTQYF
TRBJ1-1,many,11,NA,TRBV20-1,TGCAGTGCTGAGACACGGCTTGAAGCTTTCTTT,CSAETRLEAFF
TRBJ1-2,NA,13,TRBD1,TRBV6-1,TGTGCCAGCAGCAACACAGGGGTTCATGGCTACACCTTC,CASSNTGVHGYTF
TRBJ1-2,many,15,NA,TRBV27,TGTGCCAGCAGTTTGTCGACAGGTCATAGCTATGGCTACACCTTC,CASSLSTGHSYGYTF
TRBJ2-7,many,16,TRBD2,TRBV6-5,TGTGCCAGCAGTTACTCGGGGCTAGCGGGCGCCTACGAGCAGTACTTC,CASSYSGLAGAYEQYF
TRBJ2-5,many,13,NA,TRBV6-5,TGTGCCAGCAGTTATACAGGGCAGCCGGCCCAGTACTTC,CASSYTGQPAQYF
TRBJ2-3,once,14,NA,TRBV6-1,TGTGCCAGCAGTGACGCGGACTGGCTCTTGGAGCAGTATTTT,CASSDADWLLEQYF
TRBJ2-7,few,12,NA,TRBV28,TGTGCCAGCAGTTTAGCACAGGGTAAGCAGTACTTC,CASSLAQGKQYF
TRBJ1-1,many,14,NA,TRBV2,TGTGCCAGCAGGGGACACCAAAGGGGCACTGAAGCTTTCTTT,CASRGHQRGTEAFF
TRBJ2-5,many,14,TRBD1,TRBV7-8,TGTGCCAGCAGCCATTCCCAGGGGGCAGGGACCCAGTACTTC,CASSHSQGAGTQYF
TRBJ1-1,NA,14,TRBD1,TRBV9,TGTGCCAGCAGCGAGGGACAGGGGGTCACTGAAGCTTTCTTT,CASSEGQGVTEAFF
TRBJ1-2,few,14,TRBD1,TRBV6-1,TGTGCCAGCACCCGACAGGGGGCCATCTATGGCTACACCTTC,CASTRQGAIYGYTF
TRBJ1-5,many,15,TRBD1,TRBV2,TGTGCCAGCAGAGCCGGGACAGGGGGCGATCAGCCCCAGCATTTT,CASRAGTGGDQPQHF
TRBJ2-2,many,15,NA,TRBV12-3/TRBV12-4,TGTGCCAGCAGTTTTAACGGGTTTGTCAGTGGGGAGCTGTTTTTT,CASSFNGFVSGELFF
TRBJ2-2,many,17,NA,TRBV4-1,TGCGCCAGCAGCCGCAAACCGGGACTGGGGAACACCGGGGAGCTGTTTTTT,CASSRKPGLGNTGELFF
TRBJ2-5,many,14,NA,TRBV20-1,TGCAGTGCTCATCATAGACGGGGCCAAGAGACCCAGTACTTC,CSAHHRRGQETQYF
TRBJ2-4,NA,20,NA,TRBV19,TGTGCCAGTAGTACCCCTAGGGCAGGGATAGGGAATTTGGCCAAAAACATTCAGTACTTC,CASSTPRAGIGNLAKNIQYF
TRBJ1-1,many,15,NA,TRBV28,TGTGCCAGCAGTTTATTGCTCGGGTTGGGCACTGAAGCTTTCTTT,CASSLLLGLGTEAFF
TRBJ2-2,many,14,NA,TRBV7-7,TGTGCTAGCAGCACTCCAACTAGCACCGGGGAGCTGTTTTTT,CASSTPTSTGELFF
TRBJ2-5,many,15,NA,TRBV24-1,TGTGCCACCAGTGCGAAGGGGCTCGGTGGAGAGACCCAGTACTTC,CATSAKGLGGETQYF
TRBJ2-1,many,15,TRBD2,TRBV6-1,TGTGCCAGCAGTGAGACTAGCGGTAACTACAATGAGCAGTTCTTC,CASSETSGNYNEQFF
TRBJ2-7,many,14,NA,TRBV20-1,TGCAGTGCTAGAGTGGCGGGATCGTCTCACGAGCAGTACTTC,CSARVAGSSHEQYF
TRBJ2-5,many,13,TRBD2,TRBV5-1,TGCGCCAGCAGGACTAGCGGTAAAGAGACCCAGTACTTC,CASRTSGKETQYF
TRBJ2-2,few,15,TRBD2,TRBV27,TGTGCCAGCAGTTTATTACTAGCGCCCACCGGGGAGCTGTTTTTT,CASSLLLAPTGELFF
TRBJ2-2,many,16,TRBD2,TRBV27,TGTGCCAGCAGCCGTGGACTAGGCTACGCCACCGGGGAGCTGTTTTTT,CASSRGLGYATGELFF
TRBJ1-1,many,15,TRBD1,TRBV6-5,TGTGCCAGCAGTTACCCTCAGGGGGCGAACACTGAAGCTTTCTTT,CASSYPQGANTEAFF
TRBJ2-2,many,13,NA,TRBV20-1,TGCAGTGCTGAAGGCGGGAACACCGGGGAGCTGTTTTTT,CSAEGGNTGELFF
TRBJ1-6,few,15,NA,TRBV20-1,TGCAGTGCTAGAGGACTCGGGGGCTATAATTCACCCCTCCACTTT,CSARGLGGYNSPLHF
TRBJ1-1,many,16,NA,TRBV11-2,TGTGCCAGCAGCCCGCGTCCGGGGGGAAGTCTTTTTGAAGCTTTCTTT,CASSPRPGGSLFEAFF
TRBJ2-5,few,17,TRBD2,TRBV14,TGTGCCAGCAGCATCCGGACTAGCGGGAGGGCCGAAGAGACCCAGTACTTC,CASSIRTSGRAEETQYF
TRBJ2-7,NA,15,TRBD1,TRBV7-2,TGTGCCAGCAGCCGAATAGGACAGGGTGGCTACGAGCAGTACTTC,CASSRIGQGGYEQYF
TRBJ2-4,many,12,NA,TRBV28,TGTGCCAGCAGTTTAACGGTTAACATTCAGTACTTC,CASSLTVNIQYF
TRBJ2-7,many,16,TRBD2,TRBV4-1,TGCGCCAGCAGCCAAGATAATAGCGGGAGCATCTACGAGCAGTACTTC,CASSQDNSGSIYEQYF
TRBJ2-4,NA,13,TRBD2,TRBV12-3/TRBV12-4,TGTGCCAGCAGTTTGTCACTAGCGGGAGATCAGTACTTC,CASSLSLAGDQYF
TRBJ1-2,many,10,NA,TRBV20-1,TGCAGTGCTAGGAAAGATGGCTACACCTTC,CSARKDGYTF